The clone carrying this TCR beta chain turned up a few times. This sample is drawn from a study of blood T cell repertoires in COVID-19. Overall study: Resolution of symptoms, clearance, or two negative PCRs was present in recovered Cohort 3 donors.

Clones were sequenced by immunoSEQ multiplex PCR, and TCRdb holds only the in-frame ones, with some missing. Here the sample spans approximately 150,000 clones, 79% being singletons. Trimming cost V 4 bases and J 3 bases; bases outside gene matches: 4. The CDR3 runs to 15 residues. Per the germline V gene, CDR1 is MRHNA and CDR2 is SNTAGT. The chain employs TRBV6-4 and TRBJ2-3, with 10 bases lining up with TRBD2. Sequenced input: PBMCs or T cells enriched from blood (not recorded which). The TCR comes from a woman in her 70s in a cohort exposed to, infected with or recovered from COVID-19 (not recorded which). The CDR3 protein is CASSVLAGETDTQYF. CDR3 DNA: TGTGCCAGCAGTGTTCTAGCGGGAGAAACAGATACGCAGTATTTT.